The 7 T cell receptor beta chains listed next were all sequenced from one sample in a study of beta chain features in type 1 diabetes. cDNA synthesis used the whole RNA isolate, giving expressed TCRB sequences. The assay was immunoSEQ multiplex PCR, and TCRdb's table has in-frame clones only and misses some. The sample shows hundreds of thousands of clones, 11% of them seen only once. The specimen sequenced was naive CD4+ T cells from blood. The receptors come from a woman in her twenties or thirties in good health.

This clone was found a few times. The CDR3 nucleotides read TGCGCCAGCAGCTTAACAGGGGTCGATCAGCCCCAGCATTTT. Encoded protein: CASSLTGVDQPQHF. J is TRBJ1-5 and V is TRBV5-1; 7 bases map to TRBD1. CDR3 length: 14 residues. V trimming: 2 bases; J trimming: 5 bases; junction bases outside the gene matches: 4. Looked up from germline, CDR1 is SGHRS and CDR2 is YFSETQ.

In this sample, this clone turned up a few times. J is TRBJ1-2 and V is TRBV25-1; D ambiguous. Germline V gene data show CDR1 as MGHDK and CDR2 as SYGVNS. The CDR3 is 12 residues long. Trimming took off 6 bases at V and 3 bases at J, with 8 bases between the two ends. The CDR3 bases are TGTGCCAGCAGCCAAAGCGACTATGGCTACACCTTC. This sequence encodes CASSQSDYGYTF.

The chain recombines TRBV28 with TRBJ1-1; 9 bases align to TRBD1. CDR3 length equals 15 residues. V shed 7 bases, J shed 3 bases, and the junction held 9 bases outside the gene matches. Germline-derived CDR1 and CDR2 are MDHEN and SYDVKM. The CDR3 region is CASINRGLRDTEAFF. The CDR3 DNA follows: TGTGCCAGCATTAACAGGGGGCTCCGGGACACTGAAGCTTTCTTT.

This clone has more than one count but fewer than ten. The J gene is TRBJ2-1, the V gene TRBV6-1, with TRBD2 matching over 10 bases. The CDR3 totals 15 residues. Germline V CDR1 and CDR2: MNHNS, SASEGT. Losses at the gene ends were 7 bases for V and 6 bases for J; bases not matched to a gene: 9. CDR3 in DNA: TGTGCCAGCAATCAGCGGGAGGGCCGCGGCAATGAGCAGTTCTTC. Its translation: CASNQREGRGNEQFF.

This clone has a handful of counts. The chain has TRBV5-5 and TRBJ2-2; 10 nucleotides agree with TRBD1. Per germline, CDR1 SGHKS and CDR2 YYEKEE (reference sequence). The CDR3 runs 15 residues. Trimming took 4 bases from V and 5 from J; bases not matched to a gene: 5. CDR3 in DNA: TGTGCCAGCAGCCCTGGGACAGGGGTGACCGGGGAGCTGTTTTTT. Its translation is CASSPGTGVTGELFF.

In its sample, this clone was seen a few times. The rearrangement uses TRBV4-3 and TRBJ1-3; 8 nucleotides align to TRBD1. The germline V gene encodes CDR1 LGHNA and CDR2 YSLEER. With 3 bases clipped from V and 4 bases from J, the junction kept 11 bases outside the gene matches. The CDR3 extends over 17 amino acids. The CDR3 spells CASSQDGTGRQGNTIYF. CDR3 nucleotide sequence: TGCGCCAGCAGCCAGGATGGGACAGGCCGGCAAGGAAACACCATATATTTT.

The chain carries TRBV7-8 and TRBJ2-1; 10 bases are shared with TRBD2. CDR1 SGHVS and CDR2 FQNEAQ come from the germline V gene. The CDR3 is 15 amino acids. J was trimmed by 10 bases and V by 6 bases; bases with no gene match: 12. CDR3 sequence: CASSSLAGVGLEQFF. The CDR3 bases are TGTGCCAGCAGTTCTCTAGCGGGAGTGGGTCTGGAGCAGTTCTTC.